This T cell receptor (beta chain) stems from a study of T cells after yellow fever vaccination. Details on this clonotype: Its antigen is as yet unknown.

Template-switching 5'RACE yielded the TCR cDNA; a universal primer site and UMIs were added in the process. TCRdb reanalysed the 5' RACE reads using MiXCR and keeps one entry per CDR3 protein. The table records 300,000 to 400,000 distinct CDR3 sequences, around 10% of them present only once. Study-wide findings and caveats: Some clonotypes were seen in both the CD4 and the CD8 compartments. These made up a small share and likely arose from convergent recombination. The study found a weaker secondary response that peaked faster, day 5 versus 15.

The V end lost 3 bases, the J end lost 10 bases, and 13 bases lay between the germline ends. The CDR3 sequence is 13 residues long. CDR1 is SGHTA and CDR2 is FQGTGA in the germline V gene. The sequence derives from a man aged 18 to 29 who received the YFV17D yellow fever vaccine. The gene calls are TRBV7-3 and TRBJ2-1; D assignment may be TRBD1 or TRBD2 (5 bases each). Sample: CD4+ T cells sorted from PBMCs, taken 45 days after the yellow fever booster vaccination. CDR3 in DNA: TGTGCCAGCAGCTTTGGGACCGCGGAGGAGCAGTTCTTC. Amino acid sequence: CASSFGTAEEQFF.